Listed below are T cell receptor beta chains from one sample, sequenced in a study of blood T cell repertoires in COVID-19. Profiling relied on immunoSEQ multiplex PCR, and the TCRdb table lists in-frame clones only, not all of them. Of more than 200,000 clones in the sample, roughly 80% are singletons; the top ten hold around 8.9%. The sequenced sample was peripheral blood. These receptors originate from a man aged 80 or over with acute or convalescent COVID-19. Both conserved end residues are part of each CDR3. A D gene is named only where the DNA matches it firmly. A row's size may be missing; if present it is once, few, many or a size class.

D: TRBD1
V: TRBV10-3
size: NA
J: TRBJ2-1
DNA: TGTGCCATCAATAACAGGGGTGAGCAGTTCTTC
CDR3: CAINNRGEQFF

D: NA
V: TRBV21-1
size: NA
J: TRBJ2-7
DNA: TGTGCCAGCGCCGCCGGGACACGGCGAAGAGAGCAGTACTTC
CDR3: CASAAGTRRREQYF

D: NA
V: TRBV18
size: many
J: TRBJ2-7
DNA: TGTGCCAGCTCCCCGGACAACCCGTACGAGCAGTACTTC
CDR3: CASSPDNPYEQYF

D: NA
V: TRBV6-5
size: NA
J: TRBJ1-4
DNA: TGTGCCAGCAGCCGGGACTTTGATAATGAAAAACTGTTTTTT
CDR3: CASSRDFDNEKLFF

D: NA
V: TRBV4-2
size: once
J: TRBJ1-5
DNA: TGTGCCAGCAGCCAAGTGGGCCGCAATCAGCCCCAGCATTTT
CDR3: CASSQVGRNQPQHF

D: NA
V: TRBV10-3
size: once
J: TRBJ2-7
DNA: TGTGCCATCAGCGGACAGTCCTACGAGCAGTACTTC
CDR3: CAISGQSYEQYF

D: NA
V: TRBV12-3/TRBV12-4
size: NA
J: TRBJ2-1
DNA: TGTGCCAGCACCCCTAGGGGTGAGCAGTTCTTC
CDR3: CASTPRGEQFF

D: TRBD2
V: TRBV5-8
size: NA
J: TRBJ2-2
DNA: TGTGCCAGCAGCTTACCCGGGACTAGCGAGGCCGGGGAGCTGTTTTTT
CDR3: CASSLPGTSEAGELFF

D: NA
V: TRBV27
size: NA
J: TRBJ1-1
DNA: TGTGCCAGCACAATGACGGCTGGGAGTGGCACTGAAGCTTTCTTT
CDR3: CASTMTAGSGTEAFF

D: TRBD1
V: TRBV10-3
size: NA
J: TRBJ2-5
DNA: TGTGCCATCAGTGATCCGAGGGGAACAGGGGGCGCGGAGACCCAGTACTTC
CDR3: CAISDPRGTGGAETQYF

D: NA
V: TRBV27
size: few
J: TRBJ1-6
DNA: TGTGCCAGCAGCCGAAGGGGCGCAGGGCTCGATTCACCCCTCCACTTT
CDR3: CASSRRGAGLDSPLHF

D: TRBD2
V: TRBV19
size: NA
J: TRBJ2-6
DNA: TGTGCCAGTAGTAGAACTAGCGGGAAAGAAGCTGGGGCCAACGTCCTGACTTTC
CDR3: CASSRTSGKEAGANVLTF

D: TRBD1
V: TRBV24-1
size: NA
J: TRBJ1-1
DNA: TGTGCCACCAGTGAGGGAGCCGGGACAGGGAAGGGGGAAGCTTTCTTT
CDR3: CATSEGAGTGKGEAFF

D: NA
V: TRBV12-3/TRBV12-4
size: NA
J: TRBJ2-7
DNA: TGTGCCAGCAGTTTACGCGGGCCCGAGCAGTACTTC
CDR3: CASSLRGPEQYF

D: NA
V: TRBV6-5
size: NA
J: TRBJ1-3
DNA: TGTGCCAGCAGGAGGGTTGAATTCGGAAACACCATATATTTT
CDR3: CASRRVEFGNTIYF

D: NA
V: TRBV14
size: NA
J: TRBJ2-3
DNA: TGTGCCAGCAGCCAATGGCTAGTCAAGACAGATACGCAGTATTTT
CDR3: CASSQWLVKTDTQYF

D: TRBD2
V: TRBV19
size: NA
J: TRBJ2-3
DNA: TGTGCCAGTACTCAAAGCGGGGGGGCCACAGATACGCAGTATTTT
CDR3: CASTQSGGATDTQYF

D: NA
V: TRBV3-1/TRBV3-2
size: NA
J: TRBJ2-3
DNA: TGTGCCAGCAGCCAAGAAGGGGGTACGCAGTATTTT
CDR3: CASSQEGGTQYF

D: TRBD1
V: TRBV2
size: NA
J: TRBJ2-3
DNA: TGTGCCAGCAATGGACAGGGGGCAGCAGATACGCAGTATTTT
CDR3: CASNGQGAADTQYF

D: TRBD1
V: TRBV5-1
size: NA
J: TRBJ1-6
DNA: TGCGCCAGCAGCAGGACAGGGGCCGCTTCACCCCTCCACTTT
CDR3: CASSRTGAASPLHF

D: NA
V: TRBV27
size: NA
J: TRBJ1-1
DNA: TGTGCCAGCAGTCAGCAGCGGAACACTGAAGCTTTCTTT
CDR3: CASSQQRNTEAFF

D: NA
V: TRBV28
size: NA
J: TRBJ1-3
DNA: TGTGCCAGCAGTTCTGGGCCCAGGGGATCTGGAAACACCATATATTTT
CDR3: CASSSGPRGSGNTIYF

D: NA
V: TRBV19
size: NA
J: TRBJ2-3
DNA: TGTGCCAGTAGTGGCCGAAGGGAGGCAGATACGCAGTATTTT
CDR3: CASSGRREADTQYF

D: NA
V: TRBV14
size: few
J: TRBJ1-1
DNA: TGTGCCAGCAGCCAAGGTTTTGGGGAGGGGAACACTGAAGCTTTCTTT
CDR3: CASSQGFGEGNTEAFF

D: NA
V: TRBV6-5
size: NA
J: TRBJ1-6
DNA: TGTGCCAGCAGTTACTCGTACAGGGAGTCTTCACCCCTCCACTTT
CDR3: CASSYSYRESSPLHF

D: NA
V: TRBV7-3
size: NA
J: TRBJ2-3
DNA: TGTGCCAGCAGCTTAGGCGGCAAAGGGGGAGATACGCAGTATTTT
CDR3: CASSLGGKGGDTQYF

D: NA
V: TRBV28
size: NA
J: TRBJ1-5
DNA: TGTGCCAGCAGTTTAAGCGGGCAGTCCCCCGTCATTCAGCCCCAGCATTTT
CDR3: CASSLSGQSPVIQPQHF

D: NA
V: TRBV10-1
size: NA
J: TRBJ2-1
DNA: TGCGCCAGCAGTTCCCGGGCAGGGAACAATGAGCAGTTCTTC
CDR3: CASSSRAGNNEQFF

D: TRBD2
V: TRBV5-1
size: NA
J: TRBJ2-7
DNA: TGCGCCAGCAGCCCAAGGACTAGCGGGGGGAAGATTTACGAGCAGTACTTC
CDR3: CASSPRTSGGKIYEQYF

D: NA
V: TRBV6-5
size: once
J: TRBJ2-7
DNA: TGTGCCAGCAGGACTCGGACAGTCTACGAGCAGTACTTC
CDR3: CASRTRTVYEQYF

D: TRBD1
V: TRBV18
size: NA
J: TRBJ1-3
DNA: TGTGCCAGCTCACCCTCCAAGGGGGCTGCTGGAAACACCATATATTTT
CDR3: CASSPSKGAAGNTIYF

D: TRBD1
V: TRBV27
size: NA
J: TRBJ2-5
DNA: TGTGCCACCCGCCGTGTCGGACAGGGACAAGAGACCCAGTACTTC
CDR3: CATRRVGQGQETQYF

D: NA
V: TRBV3-1/TRBV3-2
size: NA
J: TRBJ1-1
DNA: TGTGCCAGCAGCCAAGTCCGACAGGCCGTGAACACTGAAGCTTTCTTT
CDR3: CASSQVRQAVNTEAFF

D: NA
V: TRBV19
size: NA
J: TRBJ1-2
DNA: TGTGCCAGTCAGGGAGGGGTAGACTATGGCTACACCTTC
CDR3: CASQGGVDYGYTF

D: TRBD2
V: TRBV4-1
size: NA
J: TRBJ2-4
DNA: TGCGCCAGCAGCCAAGAAACGGGACTAGCGGGGGCCTGGGACATTCAGTACTTC
CDR3: CASSQETGLAGAWDIQYF

D: NA
V: TRBV20-1
size: NA
J: TRBJ1-1
DNA: TGCAGTGCGTATAAGAACACTGAAGCTTTCTTT
CDR3: CSAYKNTEAFF

D: NA
V: TRBV28
size: NA
J: TRBJ1-1
DNA: TGTGCCAGCAGTTCTCCGGGATCTCTTGCTTTCTTT
CDR3: CASSSPGSLAFF

D: TRBD1
V: TRBV24-1
size: NA
J: TRBJ2-7
DNA: TGTGCCACCAGTGATAGTCGGAGGACAGGTCGTGATAGGGAGCAGTACTTC
CDR3: CATSDSRRTGRDREQYF

D: NA
V: TRBV12-5
size: many
J: TRBJ1-5
DNA: TGTGCTAGTGGTTTGCGGCAGGGGCGAAATCAGCCCCAGCATTTT
CDR3: CASGLRQGRNQPQHF

D: NA
V: TRBV6-5
size: NA
J: TRBJ1-5
DNA: TGTGCCAGCAGGGGAGAACAGGGTAGCAATCAGCCCCAGCATTTT
CDR3: CASRGEQGSNQPQHF

D: NA
V: TRBV5-1
size: once
J: TRBJ2-5
DNA: TGCGCCAGCAGCTTTCCTGGGGCGGAGACCCAGTACTTC
CDR3: CASSFPGAETQYF

D: NA
V: TRBV10-2
size: NA
J: TRBJ1-5
DNA: TGCGCCAGCAGTGTGTCGAGTGAGAGAAATCAGCCCCAGCATTTT
CDR3: CASSVSSERNQPQHF

D: NA
V: TRBV10-3
size: NA
J: TRBJ1-5
DNA: TGTGCCATCAGCAGTGGGAGCGTGAGCAATCAGCCCCAGCATTTT
CDR3: CAISSGSVSNQPQHF

D: TRBD1
V: TRBV3-1/TRBV3-2
size: NA
J: TRBJ1-2
DNA: TGTGCCAGCAGCCGACAGGGTTCGAAAAACTATGGCTACACCTTC
CDR3: CASSRQGSKNYGYTF

D: NA
V: TRBV7-9
size: NA
J: TRBJ2-7
DNA: TGTGCCAGCAGCTTGACAGGAACATCCTACGAGCAGTACTTC
CDR3: CASSLTGTSYEQYF

D: NA
V: TRBV24-1
size: NA
J: TRBJ1-2
DNA: TGTGCCACCAGCACCGGGGACAAGACTAACTATGGCTACACCTTC
CDR3: CATSTGDKTNYGYTF

D: TRBD2
V: TRBV24-1
size: few
J: TRBJ2-7
DNA: TGTGCCACCAGTGTAACGGGAGGAGGCTACGAGCAGTACTTC
CDR3: CATSVTGGGYEQYF

D: NA
V: TRBV5-5
size: NA
J: TRBJ2-7
DNA: TGTGCCAGCAGCACTAGGACGGGGATGTACGAGCAGTACTTC
CDR3: CASSTRTGMYEQYF

D: TRBD1
V: TRBV30
size: NA
J: TRBJ2-7
DNA: TGTGCCTGGACCGGGACAGGGGTCTCCTACGAGCAGTACTTC
CDR3: CAWTGTGVSYEQYF

D: TRBD1
V: TRBV19
size: NA
J: TRBJ1-2
DNA: TGTGCCGCTGGCCCAGGGGGGTATGGCTACACCTTC
CDR3: CAAGPGGYGYTF

D: NA
V: TRBV19
size: NA
J: TRBJ2-1
DNA: TGTGCCAGTAGTATACCCTCCAAGAGCTCCTACAATGAGCAGTTCTTC
CDR3: CASSIPSKSSYNEQFF

D: NA
V: TRBV27
size: NA
J: TRBJ2-3
DNA: TGTGCCAGCAGTTTACAGGGAATCCGCACAGATACGCAGTATTTT
CDR3: CASSLQGIRTDTQYF

D: NA
V: TRBV29-1
size: few
J: TRBJ1-4
DNA: TGCAGCGTTGGAGGGCAGAATGAAAAACTGTTTTTT
CDR3: CSVGGQNEKLFF

D: NA
V: TRBV5-1
size: NA
J: TRBJ2-5
DNA: TGCGCCAGCAGCTTGGCCCCAACAGGGAGTCGCCAAGAGACCCAGTACTTC
CDR3: CASSLAPTGSRQETQYF

D: TRBD1
V: TRBV12-3/TRBV12-4
size: NA
J: TRBJ1-4
DNA: TGTGCCAGCAGTTTAGCCGGACAGGTTTCAGTGTTTTTT
CDR3: CASSLAGQVSVFF